What follows describes a single TCR beta chain. The data belong to a study of T cell changes during pregnancy in multiple sclerosis. Germline values: CDR1 SGHRS, CDR2 YFSETQ. V lost 7 bases, J lost 3 bases, and 11 bases lay in between. This CDR3 spans 13 amino acids. Using immunoSEQ multiplex PCR, the repertoire was profiled, and TCRdb retains in-frame clones only, with some absent. This sample has about 89,000 clones, with about 92% found just once. This rearrangement joins TRBV5-1 to TRBJ2-1, with D possibly being TRBD2 (6 bases). The starting material was peripheral blood, obtained after pregnancy. This TCR derives from a female donor in good health, enrolled as a control in a pregnancy study. The CDR3 reads CASVGTDYNEQFF. In DNA form, the CDR3 reads TGCGCCAGCGTTGGGACTGACTACAATGAGCAGTTCTTC.